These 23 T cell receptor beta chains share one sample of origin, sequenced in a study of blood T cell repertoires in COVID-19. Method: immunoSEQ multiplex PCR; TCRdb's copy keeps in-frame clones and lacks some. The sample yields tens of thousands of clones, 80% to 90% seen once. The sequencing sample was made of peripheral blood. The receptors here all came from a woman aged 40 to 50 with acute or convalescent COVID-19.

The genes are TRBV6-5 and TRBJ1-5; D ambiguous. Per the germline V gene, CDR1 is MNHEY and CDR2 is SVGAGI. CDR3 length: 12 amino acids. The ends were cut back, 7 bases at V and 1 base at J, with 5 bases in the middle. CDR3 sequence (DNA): TGTGCCAGCAACCGGAGCAATCAGCCCCAGCATTTT. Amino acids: CASNRSNQPQHF.

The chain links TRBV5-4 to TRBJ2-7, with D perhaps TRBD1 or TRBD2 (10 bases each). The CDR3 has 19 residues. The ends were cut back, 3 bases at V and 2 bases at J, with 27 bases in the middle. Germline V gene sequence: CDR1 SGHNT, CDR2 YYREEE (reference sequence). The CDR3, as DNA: TGTGCCAGCAGCTCTCCGGGACAGGGGTCGAGCGGGAGGGCCTACGAGCAGTACTTC. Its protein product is CASSSPGQGSSGRAYEQYF.

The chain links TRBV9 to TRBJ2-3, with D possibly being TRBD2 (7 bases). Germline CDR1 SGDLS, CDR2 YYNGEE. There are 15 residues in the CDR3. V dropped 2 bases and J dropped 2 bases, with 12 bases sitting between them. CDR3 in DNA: TGTGCCAGCAGCGTGGGGGCGGGAGTCACAGATACGCAGTATTTT. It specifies CASSVGAGVTDTQYF.

In DNA form, the CDR3 reads TGTGCCAGCAGCCTCCTCCCGACCGGGGAGCTGTTTTTT. This gives the protein CASSLLPTGELFF. The chain couples TRBV14 to TRBJ2-2; D is undetermined. The CDR3 has 13 amino acids. With 4 bases removed from V and 5 bases from J, the gap between germline ends came to 8 bases. Germline assignment: CDR1 SGHDN and CDR2 FVKESK.

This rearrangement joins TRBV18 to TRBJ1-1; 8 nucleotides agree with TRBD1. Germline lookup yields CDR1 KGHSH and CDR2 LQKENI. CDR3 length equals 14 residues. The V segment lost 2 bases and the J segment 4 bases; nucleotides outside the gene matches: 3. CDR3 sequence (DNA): TGTGCCAGCTCACCAGGGACAGGATTCACTGAAGCTTTCTTT. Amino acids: CASSPGTGFTEAFF.

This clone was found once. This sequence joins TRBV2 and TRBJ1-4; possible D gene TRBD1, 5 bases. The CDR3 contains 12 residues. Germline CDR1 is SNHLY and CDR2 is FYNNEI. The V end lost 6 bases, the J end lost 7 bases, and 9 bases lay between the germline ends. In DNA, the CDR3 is TGTGCCAGCAGGGCGACAGCTGAAAAACTGTTTTTT. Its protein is CASRATAEKLFF.

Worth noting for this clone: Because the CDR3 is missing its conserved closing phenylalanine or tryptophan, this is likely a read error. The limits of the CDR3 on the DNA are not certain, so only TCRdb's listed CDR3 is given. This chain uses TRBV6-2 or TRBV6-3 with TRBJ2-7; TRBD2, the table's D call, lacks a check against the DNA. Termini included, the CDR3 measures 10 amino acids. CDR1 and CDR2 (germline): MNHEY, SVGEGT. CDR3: CASSDFGGKY.

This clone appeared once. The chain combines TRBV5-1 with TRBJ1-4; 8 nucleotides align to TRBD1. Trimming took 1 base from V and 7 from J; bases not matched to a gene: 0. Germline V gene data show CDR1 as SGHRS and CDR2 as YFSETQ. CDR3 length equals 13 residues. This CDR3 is CASSLTGGEKLFF. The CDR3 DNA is TGCGCCAGCAGCTTGACAGGGGGTGAAAAACTGTTTTTT. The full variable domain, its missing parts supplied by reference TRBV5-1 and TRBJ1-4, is KAGVTQTPRYLIKTRGQQVTLSCSPISGHRSVSWYQQTPGQGLQFLFEYFSETQRNKGNFPGRFSGRQFSNSRSEMNVSTLELGDSALYLCASSLTGGEKLFFGSGTQLSVL.

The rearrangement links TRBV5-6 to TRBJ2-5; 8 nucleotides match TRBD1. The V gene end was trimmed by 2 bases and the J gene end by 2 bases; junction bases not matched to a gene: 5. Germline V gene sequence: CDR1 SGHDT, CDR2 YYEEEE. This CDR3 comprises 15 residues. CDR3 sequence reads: CASSLGRTGQETQYF. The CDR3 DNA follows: TGTGCCAGCAGCTTAGGCCGGACAGGGCAAGAGACCCAGTACTTC. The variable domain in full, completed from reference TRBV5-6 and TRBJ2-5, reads DAGVTQSPTHLIKTRGQQVTLRCSPKSGHDTVSWYQQALGQGPQFIFQYYEEEERQRGNFPDRFSGHQFPNYSSELNVNALLLGDSALYLCASSLGRTGQETQYFGPGTRLLVL.

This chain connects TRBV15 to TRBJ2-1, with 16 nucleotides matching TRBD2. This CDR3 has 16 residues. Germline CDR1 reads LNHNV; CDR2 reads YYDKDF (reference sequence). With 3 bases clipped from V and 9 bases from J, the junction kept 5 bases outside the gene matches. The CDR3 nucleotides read TGTGCCACCAGCAGTGGGACTAGCGGGAGGGCCTTTGAGCAGTTCTTC. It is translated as CATSSGTSGRAFEQFF.

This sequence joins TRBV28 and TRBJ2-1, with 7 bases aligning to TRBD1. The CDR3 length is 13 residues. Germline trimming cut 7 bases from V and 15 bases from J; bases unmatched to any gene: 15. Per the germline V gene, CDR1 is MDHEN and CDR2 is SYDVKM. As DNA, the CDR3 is TGTGCCAGCAAACCCCAGAGGGGGCGAGGACCGTTCTTC. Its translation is CASKPQRGRGPFF.

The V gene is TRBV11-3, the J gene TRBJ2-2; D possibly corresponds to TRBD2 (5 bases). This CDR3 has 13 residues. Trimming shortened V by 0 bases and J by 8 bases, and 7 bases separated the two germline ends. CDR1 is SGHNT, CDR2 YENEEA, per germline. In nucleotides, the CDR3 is TGTGCCAGCAGCTTAGATCGGGGTGGGGAGCTGTTTTTT. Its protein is CASSLDRGGELFF.

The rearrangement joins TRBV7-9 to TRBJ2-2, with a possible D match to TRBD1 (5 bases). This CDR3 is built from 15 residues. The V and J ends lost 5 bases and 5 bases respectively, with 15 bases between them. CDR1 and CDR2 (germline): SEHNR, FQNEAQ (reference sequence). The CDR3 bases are TGTGCCAGCAGCGCCTCGTCGGCAGGGACCGGGGAGCTGTTTTTT. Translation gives CASSASSAGTGELFF.

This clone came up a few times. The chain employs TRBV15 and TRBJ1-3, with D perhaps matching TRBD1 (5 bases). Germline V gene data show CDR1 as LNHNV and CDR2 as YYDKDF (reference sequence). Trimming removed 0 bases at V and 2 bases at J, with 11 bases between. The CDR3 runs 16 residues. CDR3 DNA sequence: TGTGCCACCAGCAGAGATCATACGACAGCTGGAAACACCATATATTTT. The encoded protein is CATSRDHTTAGNTIYF.

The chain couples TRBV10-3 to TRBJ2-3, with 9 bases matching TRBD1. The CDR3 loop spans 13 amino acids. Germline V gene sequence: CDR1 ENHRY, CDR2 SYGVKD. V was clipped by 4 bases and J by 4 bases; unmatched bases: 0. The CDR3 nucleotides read TGTGCCATCAGTGGGGACAGGGCAGATACGCAGTATTTT. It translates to CAISGDRADTQYF.

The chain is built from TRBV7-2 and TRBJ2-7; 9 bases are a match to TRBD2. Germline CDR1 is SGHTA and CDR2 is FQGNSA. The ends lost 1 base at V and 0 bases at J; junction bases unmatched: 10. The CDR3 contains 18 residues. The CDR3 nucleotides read TGTGCCAGCAGCTTAGGTTCTAGCGGGGTTTCCAGCTCCTACGAGCAGTACTTC. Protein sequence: CASSLGSSGVSSSYEQYF.

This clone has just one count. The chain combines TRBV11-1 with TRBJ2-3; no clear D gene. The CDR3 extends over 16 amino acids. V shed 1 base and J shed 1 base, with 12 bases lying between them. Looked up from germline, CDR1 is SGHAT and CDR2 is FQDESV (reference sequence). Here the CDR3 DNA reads TGTGCCAGCAGCTTAGACCTGACTCTGGGCACAGATACGCAGTATTTT. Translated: CASSLDLTLGTDTQYF.

The CDR3 DNA sequence: TGTGCCAGCAGCGCCCGGGACAGTTATGGCTACACCTTC. Translated: CASSARDSYGYTF. J is TRBJ1-2 and V is TRBV7-9, with 7 bases fitting TRBD1. After removal of 5 bases from V and 5 bases from J, the junction contained 5 bases not matched to a gene. Germline loops: CDR1 SEHNR, CDR2 FQNEAQ (reference sequence). There are 13 residues in the CDR3.

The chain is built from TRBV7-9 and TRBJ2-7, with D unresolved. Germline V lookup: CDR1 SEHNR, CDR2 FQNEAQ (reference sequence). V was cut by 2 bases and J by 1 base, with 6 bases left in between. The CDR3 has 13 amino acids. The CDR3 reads CASSLQVSYEQYF. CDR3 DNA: TGTGCCAGCAGCTTACAGGTATCCTACGAGCAGTACTTC. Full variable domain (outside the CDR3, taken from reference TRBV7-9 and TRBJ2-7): DTGVSQNPRHKITKRGQNVTFRCDPISEHNRLYWYRQTLGQGPEFLTYFQNEAQLEKSRLLSDRFSAERPKGSFSTLEIQRTEQGDSAMYLCASSLQVSYEQYFGPGTRLTVT.

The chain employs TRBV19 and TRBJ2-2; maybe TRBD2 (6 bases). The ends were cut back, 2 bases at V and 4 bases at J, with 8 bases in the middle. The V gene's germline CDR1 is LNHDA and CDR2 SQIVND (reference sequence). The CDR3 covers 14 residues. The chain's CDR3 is CASSISGGTGELFF. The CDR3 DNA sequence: TGTGCCAGTAGTATATCCGGGGGCACCGGGGAGCTGTTTTTT.

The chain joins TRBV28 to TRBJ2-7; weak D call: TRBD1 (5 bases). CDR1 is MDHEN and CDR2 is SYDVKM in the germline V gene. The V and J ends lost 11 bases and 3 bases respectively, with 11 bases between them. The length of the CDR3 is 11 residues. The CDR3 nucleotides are TGTGCCGTAGGACACAGCTACGAGCAGTACTTC. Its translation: CAVGHSYEQYF. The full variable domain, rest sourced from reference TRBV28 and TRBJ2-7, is DVKVTQSSRYLVKRTGEKVFLECVQDMDHENMFWYRQDPGLGLRLIYFSYDVKMKEKGDIPEGYSVSREKKERFSLILESASTNQTSMYLCAVGHSYEQYFGPGTRLTVT.

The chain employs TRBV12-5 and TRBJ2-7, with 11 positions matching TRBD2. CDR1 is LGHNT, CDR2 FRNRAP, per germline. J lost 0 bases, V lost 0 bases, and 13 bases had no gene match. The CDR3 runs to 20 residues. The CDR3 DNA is TGTGCTAGTGGTTTGGTACTGATGGGACTAGCGGAGGGGGCCTCCTACGAGCAGTACTTC. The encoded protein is CASGLVLMGLAEGASYEQYF.

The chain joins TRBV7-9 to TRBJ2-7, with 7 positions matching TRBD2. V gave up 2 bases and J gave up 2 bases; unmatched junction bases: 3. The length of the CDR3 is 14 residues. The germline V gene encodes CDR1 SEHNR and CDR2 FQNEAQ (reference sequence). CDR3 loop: CASSLPLATYEQYF. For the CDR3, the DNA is TGTGCCAGCAGCTTACCACTAGCGACCTACGAGCAGTACTTC.